This T cell receptor beta chain was sequenced in a study of T cell repertoires in cytomegalovirus infection. At the level of the study: Through public TCR beta signatures, both CMV infection and matching HLA type were indicated.

The ends lost 5 bases at V and 5 bases at J; junction bases unmatched: 7. This CDR3 is built from 14 residues. Germline assignment: CDR1 SGHTA and CDR2 FQGNSA. In this sample, this clonotype turned up many times. Its antigen is not identified. In TCRdb, the reads were re-called with MiXCR into one record per CDR3 protein. The sample lists around 330,000 distinct CDR3 sequences; about 17% were seen once. Study-level results: There were carriers of CMV plus the relevant HLA, and cumulative public TCR beta family frequency identified them. HLA-C-restricted CMV clonotypes gave the most frequent clonotype in two of eight donors.

The sequenced sample was PBMCs. The rearrangement links TRBV7-2 to TRBJ1-2, with 8 bases fitting TRBD1. The sequence was collected from a human donor in good health (CMV status not recorded). Some clones in this sample may be carry-over from other donors' samples. In DNA, the CDR3 is TGTGCCAGCAGCGAAGGACAGGGATGGTATGGCTACACCTTC. Its translation is CASSEGQGWYGYTF.